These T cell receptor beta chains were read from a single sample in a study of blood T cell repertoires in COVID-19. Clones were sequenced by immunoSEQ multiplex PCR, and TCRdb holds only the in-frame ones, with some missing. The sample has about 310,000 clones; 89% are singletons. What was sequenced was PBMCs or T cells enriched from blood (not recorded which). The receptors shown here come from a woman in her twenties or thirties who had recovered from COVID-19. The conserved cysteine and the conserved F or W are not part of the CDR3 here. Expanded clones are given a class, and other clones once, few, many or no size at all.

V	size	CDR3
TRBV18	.	ASSPSGGKGNQPQH
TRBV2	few	ASRPGHGGGELF
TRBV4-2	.	ASSQVMEGGYT
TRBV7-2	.	ASSRQGSRSEQY
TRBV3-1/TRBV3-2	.	ASSQDWASTDTQY
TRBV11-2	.	ASSPGTGGLAGLLKQY
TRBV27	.	ASSLSSGLVIEQY
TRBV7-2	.	ASSLGFSGSSYEQY
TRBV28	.	ASSFSGQGRETQY
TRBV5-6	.	ASSLNWKGDQPQH
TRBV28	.	ASSFFHIAGVPDTQY
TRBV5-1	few	ASSLAVMESAEAF
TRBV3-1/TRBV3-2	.	ASSPRLAPDTQY
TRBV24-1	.	ATSDPPTGKNEQF
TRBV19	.	ASRTSTGQGTSYSNQPQH
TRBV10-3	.	AISESTQTDTQY
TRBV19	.	ASSTHGLAGEGRELF
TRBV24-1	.	ATSSGYHYNEQF
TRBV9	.	ASSVGGRASDTQY
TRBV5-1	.	ASSLATSGRVDEQY
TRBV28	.	ASRPRGQFVRYNQPQH
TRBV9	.	ASSVPGLAETNEQF
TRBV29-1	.	SVRGQGAQVQY
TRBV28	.	ASSFSGAGRNEQF
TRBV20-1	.	SASGLAGETNTGELF
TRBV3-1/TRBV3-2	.	ASSHNNEKLF
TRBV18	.	ASSPRATGELF
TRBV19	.	ASSLRTGRQPQH
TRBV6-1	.	ASSEHSYEQY
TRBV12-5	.	ASGLGGDTYNEQF
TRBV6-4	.	ASSEGPGANVLT
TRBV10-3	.	AIARDRVNNEQF
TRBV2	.	ASVSGSSMEQY